The 32 T cell receptor beta chains reported below all come from one sample, sequenced in a study of blood T cell repertoires in COVID-19. TCRdb keeps only in-frame clones here, not all; method: immunoSEQ multiplex PCR. Of fewer than 200,000 clones listed, around 87% are singletons. The sequenced sample was peripheral blood. These receptors all come from a man aged 40-50 years with active or convalescent COVID-19.

The chain is built from TRBV6-2 or TRBV6-3 and TRBJ2-1, with 13 bases fitting TRBD2. V was pared by 4 bases and J by 5 bases, with 8 bases of the junction left unmatched. The CDR3 runs 17 residues. CDR1 MNHEY and CDR2 SVGEGT come from the germline V gene. The CDR3 DNA sequence: TGTGCCAGCAGTTTCTCGACTAGCGGGGGGCTCGACAATGAGCAGTTCTTC. Translation gives CASSFSTSGGLDNEQFF.

The chain combines TRBV21-1 with TRBJ2-7; the D call in the table, TRBD1, was not verified against the DNA. TRBV21-1 is a known pseudogene. This CDR3 is 16 amino acids long. The CDR3 DNA follows: TGTGCCAGCAGCAAAAGGGACAGGGGGCGAGTCTACGAGCAGTACTTC. It is translated as CASSKRDRGRVYEQYF.

The chain employs TRBV6-1 and TRBJ1-1, with D perhaps TRBD1 (5 bases). This CDR3 region has 14 residues. CDR1 MNHNS and CDR2 SASEGT come from the germline V gene. Trimming pared 2 bases from V and 4 bases from J, leaving 11 bases between. CDR3 DNA: TGTGCCAGCAGTGAATTGCAGGGTTCCACTGAAGCTTTCTTT. The encoded protein is CASSELQGSTEAFF.

The chain uses TRBV11-2 and TRBJ1-2, with D possibly being TRBD1 (5 bases). Germline CDR1 SGHAT, CDR2 FQNNGV. V shed 3 bases and J shed 4 bases, with 12 bases lying between them. This CDR3 is built from 14 residues. CDR3 coding DNA: TGTGCCAGCAGCTTGAACAGGTTACCCTATGGCTACACCTTC. This translates into CASSLNRLPYGYTF.

This chain connects TRBV6-5 to TRBJ2-7; 7 positions match TRBD1. V was pared by 4 bases and J by 0 bases, with 6 bases of the junction left unmatched. CDR3 size: 15 residues. Germline assignment: CDR1 MNHEY and CDR2 SVGAGI. In DNA form, the CDR3 reads TGTGCCAGCAGTTCCTTGGACAGGCGCTCCTACGAGCAGTACTTC. This sequence encodes CASSSLDRRSYEQYF.

The chain employs TRBV27 and TRBJ1-2; maybe TRBD1 (5 bases). The ends were cut back, 4 bases at V and 2 bases at J, with 14 bases in the middle. This CDR3 comprises 15 residues. CDR1 is MNHEY and CDR2 is SMNVEV in the germline V gene (reference sequence). The CDR3 is CASSSRGGGNYGYTF. The CDR3, as DNA: TGTGCCAGCAGTTCGCGCGGTGGGGGGAACTATGGCTACACCTTC.

This chain uses TRBV29-1 with TRBJ1-3; the D gene is possibly TRBD1 (5 bases). This CDR3 is 15 amino acids long. Germline assignment: CDR1 SQVTM and CDR2 ANQGSEA. V lost 4 bases to trimming and J lost 0 bases, with 13 bases between them. CDR3 loop: CSVVVRGISGNTIYF. In DNA form, the CDR3 reads TGCAGCGTTGTCGTTCGGGGGATCTCTGGAAACACCATATATTTT.

CDR3 sequence: CASSQDLRDRAPLNQPQHF. The CDR3 DNA reads as TGCGCCAGCAGCCAAGATTTGAGGGACAGGGCCCCCCTCAATCAGCCCCAGCATTTT. The chain uses TRBV4-1 and TRBJ1-5, with TRBD1 matching 9 bases. The length of the CDR3 is 19 residues. CDR1 and CDR2 from the germline V gene are MGHRA and YSYEKL. The ends lost 0 bases at V and 3 bases at J; junction bases unmatched: 12.

The V gene is TRBV10-3, the J gene TRBJ2-5; 9 bases align to TRBD1. CDR3 length: 13 amino acids. Trimming cost V 8 bases and J 0 bases; bases outside gene matches: 1. Germline CDR1 ENHRY, CDR2 SYGVKD. The DNA for the CDR3 is TGTGCCATCGGGACAGGGTACCAAGAGACCCAGTACTTC. It specifies CAIGTGYQETQYF.

The J gene is TRBJ1-3, the V gene TRBV29-1, with TRBD1 identical over 9 bases. V gave up 5 bases and J gave up 4 bases; unmatched junction bases: 3. Germline CDR1 reads SQVTM; CDR2 reads ANQGSEA. This CDR3 spans 13 amino acids. CDR3 nucleotides: TGCAGCGTTTTACAGGGGGCAGGAAACACCATATATTTT. This gives the protein CSVLQGAGNTIYF.

The chain combines TRBV14 with TRBJ1-1; 10 positions match TRBD1. This CDR3 region has 14 residues. V was clipped by 3 bases and J by 4 bases; unmatched bases: 2. The germline V gene has CDR1 SGHDN and CDR2 FVKESK. Written as DNA, the CDR3 is TGTGCCAGCAGCCAGAGGGACAGGGGCACTGAAGCTTTCTTT. This gives the protein CASSQRDRGTEAFF.

The CDR3 DNA is TGTGCCAGCAGCACAGGGGTGGGCACTGAAGCTTTCTTT. Its translation: CASSTGVGTEAFF. The chain couples TRBV6-6 to TRBJ1-1; TRBD1 matches 7 bases. CDR1 and CDR2 (germline): MNHNY, SVGAGI (reference sequence). V dropped 6 bases and J dropped 4; count of bases not matched to a gene: 5. CDR3 size: 13 residues.

The chain employs TRBV2 and TRBJ2-2; D remains ambiguous. Germline assignment: CDR1 SNHLY and CDR2 FYNNEI. The CDR3 is 11 residues long. V shed 7 bases and J shed 4 bases, with 4 bases lying between them. The CDR3 region has the DNA TGTGCCAGCACTCCCACCGGGGAGCTGTTTTTT. Translating it yields CASTPTGELFF.

The chain uses TRBV7-2 and TRBJ1-6; 8 bases align to TRBD1. V lost 1 base to trimming and J lost 6 bases; unmatched junction nucleotides: 2. The CDR3 has 15 amino acids. Per the germline V gene, CDR1 is SGHTA and CDR2 is FQGNSA. This CDR3 reads CASSLETGANSPLHF. In DNA, the CDR3 is TGTGCCAGCAGCTTAGAGACAGGGGCTAATTCACCCCTCCACTTT.

Remarks on this clone: An end of the junction does not agree with germline; a read error may underlie this. The V call is TRBV6-5, the J call TRBJ1-2, with TRBD1 as a possible D gene (6 bases). Germline CDR1 MNHEY, CDR2 SVGAGI. CDR3 length: 14 residues. In nucleotides, the CDR3 is TGTGCCAGCAGTTACTCGGGCCGGGACATTCTTACCGCCTTC. Translated, it gives CASSYSGRDILTAF.

This chain connects TRBV11-2 to TRBJ2-7, with TRBD2 matching 7 bases. V trimming: 2 bases; J trimming: 4 bases; junction bases outside the gene matches: 11. The CDR3 loop spans 16 amino acids. Germline lookup yields CDR1 SGHAT and CDR2 FQNNGV. CDR3 nucleotide sequence: TGTGCCAGCAGCTTACCTTTAGCGGGTGGATTTTACGAGCAGTACTTC. Its protein product is CASSLPLAGGFYEQYF.

The V and J genes are TRBV4-2 and TRBJ1-4, with 8 bases fitting TRBD1. The CDR3 contains 17 residues. V dropped 3 bases and J dropped 8; count of bases not matched to a gene: 14. Germline assignment: CDR1 LGHNA and CDR2 YNFKEQ. This CDR3 reads CASSQATPGQGAEKLFF. In DNA, the CDR3 is TGTGCCAGCAGCCAGGCAACCCCCGGGCAGGGGGCCGAAAAACTGTTTTTT.

V usage is TRBV9 and J usage is TRBJ1-3, with D possibly TRBD1 on 6 matching bases. The V end lost 2 bases, the J end lost 12 bases, and 21 bases lay between the germline ends. CDR1 and CDR2 from the germline V gene are SGDLS and YYNGEE. The CDR3 sequence is 15 residues long. CDR3 region: CASSVRSGGPPDIYF. In DNA form, the CDR3 reads TGTGCCAGCAGCGTCAGGTCCGGGGGGCCCCCGGACATATATTTT.

This chain links TRBV30 with TRBJ1-2, with D tentatively TRBD1 (5 bases). V was trimmed by 2 bases and J by 3 bases, leaving 13 bases between them. In germline, CDR1 is GTSNPN, CDR2 SVGIG (reference sequence). This CDR3 is 14 amino acids long. The CDR3 DNA follows: TGTGCCTGGAGTAAAGGGGCGGTCGACTATGGCTACACCTTC. Encoded protein: CAWSKGAVDYGYTF.

This clone was counted once. In nucleotides, the CDR3 is TGTGCCAGCAGCTTCCGGGACAGGGACGTTGGCTACACCTTC. This sequence encodes CASSFRDRDVGYTF. The rearrangement links TRBV7-2 to TRBJ1-2, with 9 bases fitting TRBD1. Germline V gives CDR1 SGHTA, CDR2 FQGNSA. V lost 3 bases and J lost 7; bases outside the gene matches: 6. The CDR3 sequence is 14 residues long.

The chain combines TRBV10-3 with TRBJ2-7; TRBD2 is a possible D gene (6 bases). V was clipped by 6 bases and J by 0 bases, with 9 bases between them. Germline V lookup: CDR1 ENHRY, CDR2 SYGVKD. This CDR3 spans 13 amino acids. Here the CDR3 DNA reads TGTGCCATCAGCCGGGACTTCTCCTACGAGCAGTACTTC. This sequence encodes CAISRDFSYEQYF.

J is TRBJ2-2 and V is TRBV5-6; tentative D call: TRBD2 (6 bases). With 1 base removed from V and 0 bases from J, the gap between germline ends came to 13 bases. This CDR3 region has 17 residues. In germline, CDR1 is SGHDT, CDR2 YYEEEE. The CDR3 sequence is CASSLLLGRSNTGELFF. In DNA, the CDR3 is TGTGCCAGCAGCTTGTTGTTAGGGAGGTCGAACACCGGGGAGCTGTTTTTT.

The rearrangement links TRBV6-4 to TRBJ1-1, with D unresolved. The CDR3 runs to 13 residues. V gave up 3 bases and J gave up 5 bases, with 10 bases separating them. From germline, CDR1 is MRHNA and CDR2 SNTAGT. CDR3 amino acids: CASSEARGTEAFF. The CDR3 DNA reads as TGTGCCAGCAGTGAGGCTCGGGGTACTGAAGCTTTCTTT.

J is TRBJ2-7 and V is TRBV30; D might be TRBD1 or TRBD2, each matching 6 bases. Per the germline V gene, CDR1 is GTSNPN and CDR2 is SVGIG (reference sequence). CDR3 size: 14 residues. With 5 bases removed from V and 2 bases from J, the gap between germline ends came to 16 bases. The CDR3 is CAWGGPTITYEQYF. In DNA, the CDR3 is TGTGCCTGGGGGGGGCCGACGATAACCTACGAGCAGTACTTC.

The rearrangement links TRBV28 to TRBJ2-5; D is perhaps TRBD2 (5 bases). The ends were cut back, 4 bases at V and 2 bases at J, with 17 bases in the middle. The CDR3 totals 16 residues. Germline CDR1 MDHEN, CDR2 SYDVKM. Here the CDR3 reads CASSSSGNVGQETQYF. Written as DNA, the CDR3 is TGTGCCAGCAGTTCATCGGGGAATGTGGGGCAAGAGACCCAGTACTTC.

This clone is a singleton in its sample. The chain links TRBV10-3 to TRBJ1-2, with 10 bases aligning to TRBD1. Germline V CDR1 and CDR2: ENHRY, SYGVKD. V lost 6 bases and J lost 3; bases outside the gene matches: 4. This CDR3 is 14 amino acids long. The CDR3 bases are TGTGCCATCAGCGGGACAGGGGACCACTATGGCTACACCTTC. It encodes CAISGTGDHYGYTF.

The J gene is TRBJ1-2, the V gene TRBV6-5; the match to TRBD1 covers 8 bases. The CDR3 sequence is 15 residues long. V shed 0 bases and J 4 bases; nucleotides not matched to a gene: 4. The germline CDR1 and CDR2 sequences are MNHEY and SVGAGI. The CDR3 bases are TGTGCCAGCAGTTACTCGGCAGGGGGCCCCTATGGCTACACCTTC. This gives the protein CASSYSAGGPYGYTF.

This sequence joins TRBV30 and TRBJ1-6; D call uncertain. The germline gives CDR1 GTSNPN, CDR2 SVGIG (reference sequence). This CDR3 spans 16 amino acids. V dropped 1 base and J dropped 1 base, with 11 bases sitting between them. CDR3 sequence reads: CAWSARHGSYNSPLHF. In DNA, the CDR3 is TGTGCCTGGAGTGCGAGGCATGGTTCCTATAATTCACCCCTCCACTTT.

The V and J genes are TRBV27 and TRBJ1-5, with D unresolved. V was cut by 5 bases and J by 6 bases, with 14 bases left in between. The germline V gene encodes CDR1 MNHEY and CDR2 SMNVEV (reference sequence). CDR3 size: 14 residues. The CDR3 DNA reads TGTGCCAGCAGTCAGGACGGGAGACTTCAGCCCCAGCATTTT. This sequence encodes CASSQDGRLQPQHF.

The chain carries TRBV21-1 and TRBJ1-2; the table calls TRBD1, which could not be checked here. TRBV21-1 is recorded as a pseudogene. CDR3 length: 12 amino acids. The chain's CDR3 is CASSNKGDGYTF. CDR3 DNA: TGTGCCAGCAGCAATAAGGGGGATGGCTACACCTTC.

V is TRBV6-1 and J is TRBJ2-3, with 10 bases that match TRBD2. There are 17 residues in the CDR3. Per the germline V gene, CDR1 is MNHNS and CDR2 is SASEGT. J lost 4 bases, V lost 4 bases, and 11 bases had no gene match. CDR3 region: CASSARSGGAPADTQYF. The CDR3 region has the DNA TGTGCCAGCAGTGCCCGAAGCGGGGGGGCGCCCGCAGATACGCAGTATTTT.

The CDR3 is CASSRGALTDTQYF. In DNA, the CDR3 is TGTGCCAGCAGTCGGGGGGCCCTCACAGATACGCAGTATTTT. This rearrangement joins TRBV7-9 to TRBJ2-3; tentatively, D is TRBD2 (7 bases). V dropped 6 bases and J dropped 2 bases, with 12 bases sitting between them. CDR3 length: 14 residues. The germline V gene has CDR1 SEHNR and CDR2 FQNEAQ (reference sequence).